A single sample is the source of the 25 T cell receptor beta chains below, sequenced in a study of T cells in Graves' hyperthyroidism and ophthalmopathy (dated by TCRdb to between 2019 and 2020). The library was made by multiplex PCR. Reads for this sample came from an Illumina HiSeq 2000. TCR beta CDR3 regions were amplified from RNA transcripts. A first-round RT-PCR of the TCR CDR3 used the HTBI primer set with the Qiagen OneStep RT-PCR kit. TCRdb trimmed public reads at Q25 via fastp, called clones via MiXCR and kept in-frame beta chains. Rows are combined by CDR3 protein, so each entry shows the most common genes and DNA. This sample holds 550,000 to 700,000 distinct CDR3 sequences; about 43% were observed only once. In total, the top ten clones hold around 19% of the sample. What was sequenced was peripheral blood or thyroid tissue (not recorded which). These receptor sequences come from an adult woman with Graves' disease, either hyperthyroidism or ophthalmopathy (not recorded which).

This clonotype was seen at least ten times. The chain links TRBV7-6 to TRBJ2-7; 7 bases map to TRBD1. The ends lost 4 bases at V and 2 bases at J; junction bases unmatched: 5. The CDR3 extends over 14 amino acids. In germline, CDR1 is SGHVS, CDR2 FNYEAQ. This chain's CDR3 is CASSSTGTAYEQYF. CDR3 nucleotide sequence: TGTGCCAGCAGCTCCACCGGGACAGCCTACGAGCAGTACTTC.

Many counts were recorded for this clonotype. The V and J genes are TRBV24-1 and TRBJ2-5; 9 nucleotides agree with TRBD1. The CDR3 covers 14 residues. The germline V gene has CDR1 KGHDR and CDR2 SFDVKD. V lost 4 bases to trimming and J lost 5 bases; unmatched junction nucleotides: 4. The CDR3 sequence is CATSEGQGTETQYF. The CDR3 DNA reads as TGTGCCACCAGTGAAGGACAGGGGACGGAGACCCAGTACTTC.

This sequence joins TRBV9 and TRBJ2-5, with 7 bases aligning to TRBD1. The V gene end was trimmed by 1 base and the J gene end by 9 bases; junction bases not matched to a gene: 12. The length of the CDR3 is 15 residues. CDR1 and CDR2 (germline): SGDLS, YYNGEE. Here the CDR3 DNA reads TGTGCCAGCAGCGTAACAGGGGAATCCAATCAGCCCCAGTACTTC. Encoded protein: CASSVTGESNQPQYF. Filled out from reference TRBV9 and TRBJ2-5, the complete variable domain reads DSGVTQTPKHLITATGQRVTLRCSPRSGDLSVYWYQQSLDQGLQFLIQYYNGEERAKGNILERFSAQQFPDLHSELNLSSLELGDSALYFCASSVTGESNQPQYFGPGTRLLVL.

The chain's CDR3 is CASSFRGQGESTQETQYF. The CDR3 nucleotides are TGTGCCAGCAGTTTCCGGGGACAGGGCGAATCTACCCAAGAGACCCAGTACTTC. The rearrangement joins TRBV28 to TRBJ2-5; 9 nucleotides match TRBD1. CDR3 size: 18 residues. The germline gives CDR1 MDHEN, CDR2 SYDVKM. V shed 3 bases, J shed 1 base, and the junction held 12 bases outside the gene matches.

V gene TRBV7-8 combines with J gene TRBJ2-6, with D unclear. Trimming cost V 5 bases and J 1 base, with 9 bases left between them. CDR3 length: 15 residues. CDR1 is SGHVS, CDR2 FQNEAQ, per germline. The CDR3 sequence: CASSPGLSGANVLTF. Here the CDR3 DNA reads TGTGCCAGCAGCCCTGGGCTATCTGGGGCCAACGTCCTGACTTTC.

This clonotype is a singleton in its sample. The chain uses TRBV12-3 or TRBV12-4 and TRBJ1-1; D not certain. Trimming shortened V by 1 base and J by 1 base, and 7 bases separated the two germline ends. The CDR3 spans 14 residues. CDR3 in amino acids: CASSLDYGNTEAFF. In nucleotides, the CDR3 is TGTGCCAGCAGTTTAGATTACGGGAACACTGAAGCTTTCTTT.

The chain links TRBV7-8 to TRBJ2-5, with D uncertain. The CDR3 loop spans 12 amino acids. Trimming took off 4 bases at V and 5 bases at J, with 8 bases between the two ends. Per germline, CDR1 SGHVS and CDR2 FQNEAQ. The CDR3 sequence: CASSSSMETQYF. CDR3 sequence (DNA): TGTGCCAGCAGCTCCAGTATGGAGACCCAGTACTTC.

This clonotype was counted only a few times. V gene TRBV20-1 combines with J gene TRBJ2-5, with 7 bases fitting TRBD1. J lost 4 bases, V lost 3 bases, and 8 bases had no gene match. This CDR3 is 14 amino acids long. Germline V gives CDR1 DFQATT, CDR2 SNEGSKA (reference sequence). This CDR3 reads CSASWGTAGETQYF. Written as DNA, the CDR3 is TGCAGTGCTAGCTGGGGGACAGCCGGAGAGACCCAGTACTTC.

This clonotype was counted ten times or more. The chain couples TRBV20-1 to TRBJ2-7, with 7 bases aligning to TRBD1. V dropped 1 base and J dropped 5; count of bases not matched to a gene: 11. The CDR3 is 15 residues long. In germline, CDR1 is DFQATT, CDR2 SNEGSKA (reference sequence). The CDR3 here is CSARGPTGRFDEQYF. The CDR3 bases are TGCAGTGCTAGAGGGCCGACAGGGCGTTTTGACGAGCAGTACTTC.

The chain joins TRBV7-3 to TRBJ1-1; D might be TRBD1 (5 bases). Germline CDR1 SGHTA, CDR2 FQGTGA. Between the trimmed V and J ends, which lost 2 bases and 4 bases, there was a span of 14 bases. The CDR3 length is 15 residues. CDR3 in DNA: TGTGCCAGCAGCTTAGTGGGCCTGGGGGTCACTGAAGCTTTCTTT. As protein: CASSLVGLGVTEAFF.

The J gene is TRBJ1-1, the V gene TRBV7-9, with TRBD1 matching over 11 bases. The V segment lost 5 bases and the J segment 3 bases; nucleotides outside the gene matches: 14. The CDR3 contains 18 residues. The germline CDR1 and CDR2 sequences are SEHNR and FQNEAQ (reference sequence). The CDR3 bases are TGTGCCAGCAGCCTAGGCCAATTTCGGGGACAGGGGGACACTGAAGCTTTCTTT. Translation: CASSLGQFRGQGDTEAFF.

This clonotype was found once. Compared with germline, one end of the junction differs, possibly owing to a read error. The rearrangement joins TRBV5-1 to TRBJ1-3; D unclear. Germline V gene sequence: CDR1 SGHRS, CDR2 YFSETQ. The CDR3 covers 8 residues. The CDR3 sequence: CASSLSGF. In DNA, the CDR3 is TGCGCCAGCAGCCTGTCGGGGTTT.

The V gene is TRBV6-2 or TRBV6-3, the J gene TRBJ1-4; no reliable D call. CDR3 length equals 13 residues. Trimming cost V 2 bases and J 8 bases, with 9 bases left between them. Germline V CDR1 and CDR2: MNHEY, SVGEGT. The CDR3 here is CASSYVRAEKLFF. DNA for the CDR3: TGTGCCAGCAGTTACGTCCGGGCCGAAAAACTGTTTTTT.

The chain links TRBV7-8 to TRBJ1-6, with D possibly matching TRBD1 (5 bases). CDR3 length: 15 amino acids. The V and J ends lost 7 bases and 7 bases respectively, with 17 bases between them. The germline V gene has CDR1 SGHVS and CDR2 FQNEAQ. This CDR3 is CASKYDPTDNSPLHF. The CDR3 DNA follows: TGTGCCAGCAAGTACGATCCGACAGACAATTCACCCCTCCACTTT.

CDR3 sequence reads: CASSQTGPNTEAFF. CDR3 DNA: TGTGCCAGTAGCCAAACAGGGCCGAACACTGAAGCTTTCTTT. The V call is TRBV19, the J call TRBJ1-1, with D tentatively TRBD1 (6 bases). The CDR3 loop spans 14 amino acids. Germline CDR1 LNHDA, CDR2 SQIVND (reference sequence). V was pared by 6 bases and J by 1 base, with 12 bases between.

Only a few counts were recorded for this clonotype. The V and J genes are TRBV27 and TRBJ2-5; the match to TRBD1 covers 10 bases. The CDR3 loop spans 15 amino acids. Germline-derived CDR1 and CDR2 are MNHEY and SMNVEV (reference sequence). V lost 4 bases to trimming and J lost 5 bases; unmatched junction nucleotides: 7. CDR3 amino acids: CASSSGDRGSETQYF. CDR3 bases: TGTGCCAGCAGTTCGGGGGACAGGGGCAGCGAGACCCAGTACTTC.

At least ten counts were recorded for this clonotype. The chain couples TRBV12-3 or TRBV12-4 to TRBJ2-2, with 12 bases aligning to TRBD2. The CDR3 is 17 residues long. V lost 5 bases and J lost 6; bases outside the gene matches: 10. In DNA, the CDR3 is TGTGCCAGCAGTGGACTAGCGGGACCGAGGGTCGCCGGGGAGCTGTTTTTT. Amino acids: CASSGLAGPRVAGELFF.

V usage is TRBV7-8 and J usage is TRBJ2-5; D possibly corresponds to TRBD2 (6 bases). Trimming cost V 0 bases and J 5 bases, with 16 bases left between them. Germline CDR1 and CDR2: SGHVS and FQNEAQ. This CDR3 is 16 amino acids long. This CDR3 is CASSLAGGNREETQYF. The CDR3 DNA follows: TGTGCCAGCAGCTTAGCGGGAGGCAACCGAGAGGAGACCCAGTACTTC.

In DNA form, the CDR3 reads TGTGCCAGCGGAGAAGCCGGGACAGGGTATTTCGACGAGCAGTACTTC. Amino acids: CASGEAGTGYFDEQYF. The chain couples TRBV25-1 to TRBJ2-7; 9 bases map to TRBD1. Trimming removed 8 bases from V and 5 bases from J; junction bases left unmatched: 16. Germline V lookup: CDR1 MGHDK, CDR2 SYGVNS. There are 16 residues in the CDR3.

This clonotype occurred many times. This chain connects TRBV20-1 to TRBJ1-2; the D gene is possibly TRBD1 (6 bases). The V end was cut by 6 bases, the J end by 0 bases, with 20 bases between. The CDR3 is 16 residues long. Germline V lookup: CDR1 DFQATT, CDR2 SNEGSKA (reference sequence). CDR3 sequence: CSAPAPWTATNYGYTF. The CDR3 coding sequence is TGCAGTGCCCCTGCTCCCTGGACAGCTACTAACTATGGCTACACCTTC.

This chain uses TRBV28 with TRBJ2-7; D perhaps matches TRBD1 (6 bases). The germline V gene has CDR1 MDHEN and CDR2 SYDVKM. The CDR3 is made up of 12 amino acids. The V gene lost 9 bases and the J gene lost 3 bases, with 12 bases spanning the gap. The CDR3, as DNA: TGTGCCAGTGCGGACAGCCACTACGAGCAGTACTTC. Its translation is CASADSHYEQYF.

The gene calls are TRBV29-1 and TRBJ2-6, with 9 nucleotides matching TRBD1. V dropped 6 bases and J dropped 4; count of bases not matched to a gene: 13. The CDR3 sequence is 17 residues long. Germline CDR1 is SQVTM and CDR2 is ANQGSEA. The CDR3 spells CSVGDCGTGCGANVLTF. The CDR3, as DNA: TGCAGCGTGGGGGACTGTGGGACAGGGTGCGGGGCCAACGTCCTGACTTTC.

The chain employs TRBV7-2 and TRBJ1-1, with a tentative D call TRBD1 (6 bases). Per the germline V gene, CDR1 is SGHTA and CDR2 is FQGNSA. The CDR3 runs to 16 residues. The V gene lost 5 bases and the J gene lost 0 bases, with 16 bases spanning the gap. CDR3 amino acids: CASSLRQVALNTEAFF. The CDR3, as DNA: TGTGCCAGCAGCCTACGACAGGTCGCACTGAACACTGAAGCTTTCTTT.

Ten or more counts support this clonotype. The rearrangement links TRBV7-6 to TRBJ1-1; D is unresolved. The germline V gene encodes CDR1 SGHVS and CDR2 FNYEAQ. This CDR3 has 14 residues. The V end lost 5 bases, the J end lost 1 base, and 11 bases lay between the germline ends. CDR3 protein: CASSGRIGNTEAFF. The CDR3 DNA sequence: TGTGCCAGCAGCGGACGGATTGGGAACACTGAAGCTTTCTTT.

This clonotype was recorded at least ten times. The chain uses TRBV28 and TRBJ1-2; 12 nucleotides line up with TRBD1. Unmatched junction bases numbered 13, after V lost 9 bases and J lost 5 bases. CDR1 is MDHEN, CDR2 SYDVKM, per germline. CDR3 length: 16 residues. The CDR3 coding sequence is TGTGCCAGTTGCCCGGGACAGGGGGCAGCGTGGTATGGCTACACCTTC. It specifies CASCPGQGAAWYGYTF.